This T cell receptor beta chain was identified in a study of cytomegalovirus exposure and HLA in healthy donors. 13 Jbeta primers and 60 Vbeta primers were used for the PCR. Sequencing used immunoSEQ multiplex PCR; TCRdb keeps in-frame clones, though not all of them. The sample records about 180,000 clones, roughly 87% being singletons. This clone was observed a handful of times. Germline-derived CDR1 and CDR2 are KGHSH and LQKENI. The V segment lost 0 bases and the J segment 3 bases; nucleotides outside the gene matches: 4. The CDR3 runs 16 residues. This TCR derives from a middle-aged man in good health and CMV-seronegative. The rearrangement joins TRBV18 to TRBJ2-2, with 7 bases identical to TRBD1. The sequenced sample was PBMCs. CDR3 sequence: CASSPPTGKHTGELFF. CDR3 nucleotide sequence: TGTGCCAGCTCACCACCGACAGGGAAGCACACCGGGGAGCTGTTTTTT.